This T cell receptor beta chain was profiled in a study of T cells after yellow fever vaccination. TCRdb independently ran MiXCR on the 5' RACE reads; one entry per CDR3 protein. This sample has about 130,000 distinct CDR3 sequences, with 8% to 10% found just once. This clonotype has only a few counts. V lost 6 bases and J lost 8; bases outside the gene matches: 12. This CDR3 has 13 amino acids. Germline V gene lookup returns CDR1 SQVTM and CDR2 ANQGSEA. This receptor was identified in a young man who received the YFV17D yellow fever vaccine. The rearrangement links TRBV29-1 to TRBJ1-2; 7 nucleotides agree with TRBD1. Sample: CD8+ T cells sorted from PBMCs, taken on the day of the yellow fever booster vaccination. CDR3 sequence: CSVERRQGWGYTF. Written as DNA, the CDR3 is TGCAGCGTCGAACGTCGACAGGGTTGGGGCTACACCTTC.